The TCR beta chain described here comes from a study of blood T cell repertoires in COVID-19. The wider study: The origin of the acute and convalescent COVID-19 samples was the United States, Italy and Spain. PBMCs, B-cell-depleted T cells, or T cells were the source of the cDNA or gDNA that made up the material.

With 3 bases removed from V and 5 bases from J, the gap between germline ends came to 17 bases. Germline values: CDR1 KGHSH, CDR2 LQKENI. The CDR3 totals 16 residues. Participant ages covered about 18 to 89 years across approximately 25 US areas. Authors' methods: How many nucleated cells were present was estimated from reference gene primer amplification. The assay was immunoSEQ multiplex PCR, and TCRdb's table has in-frame clones only and misses some. For V, J and clone size, that table is used; D and trimming come from the DNA. The sample lists 200,000 to 300,000 clones, around 90% occurring once. This clone was counted only a few times.

This receptor was taken from a woman aged 25 to 39 with acute COVID-19. The chain couples TRBV18 to TRBJ1-5; tentative D call: TRBD1 (5 bases). The sample consisted of PBMCs or T cells enriched from blood (not recorded which). The CDR3 sequence: CASSPATGDTDQPQHF. The CDR3 DNA reads TGTGCCAGCTCACCCGCTACGGGGGATACGGATCAGCCCCAGCATTTT.